This TCR beta chain derives from a study of CD8+CD57+ T cells in acquired aplastic anemia. Background on the study: Yields of DNA that came from sorted CD4+ and CD8+ cells averaged roughly 3.3 ug. Findings and caveats of the study: Found in both controls and patients were around 29 CD8+ CDR3 sequences. Between patients and controls, CD8+ Simpson's diversity did not vary significantly.

Profiling that covered TCR beta VDJ and CDR3 relied on genomic DNA as its template. Each CDR3 protein gets one entry after TCRdb re-called the reads with MiXCR. The repertoire holds some 200,000 distinct CDR3 sequences, with around 45% as singletons. This clonotype was counted once. Its antigen is undetermined. Patients who underwent sequencing had shown CD8+CD57+ cell expansion by flow cytometry. All patients were therapy-naive when blood was sampled. CDR3 length equals 13 residues. Germline V CDR1 and CDR2: SQVTM, ANQGSEA. The V end was cut by 7 bases, the J end by 5 bases, with 17 bases between. The origin of this receptor is a human donor with aplastic anemia. V usage is TRBV29-1 and J usage is TRBJ1-2; D remains unclear. Material for sequencing was sorted CD4+, CD8+, or CD8+CD57+ T cells (not recorded which) from PBMCs. Here the CDR3 reads CSAIGELRYGYTF. The CDR3, as DNA: TGCAGCGCGATCGGGGAATTACGGTATGGCTACACCTTC.